The 10 T cell receptor beta chains presented below share a single source sample, sequenced in a study of immune heterogeneity within non-small cell lung tumors. With 600 ng used per sample, the template was genomic DNA from bulk tumor. Several spatially distant biopsies were obtained per primary tumor intraoperatively. The patients were newly diagnosed with non-small cell lung cancer, had not been treated, and had curative surgery. For the TCR beta CDR3, multiplex PCR with 32 V and 13 J primers performed the amplification. MiXCR was run by TCRdb on the multiplex PCR reads, yielding one entry per CDR3 protein. The table lists more than 1,500 distinct CDR3 sequences, just under 30% of them singletons. Specimen: lung tumor tissue. The receptors were gathered from a woman between 45 and 65 years old with non-small cell lung cancer.

This clonotype ranks as medium-sized. V is TRBV20-1 and J is TRBJ1-5; 7 bases are a match to TRBD1. The CDR3 has 16 residues. Germline V CDR1 and CDR2: DFQATT, SNEGSKA (reference sequence). J gave up 4 bases and V 5 bases, and 14 bases lay outside the gene matches. The CDR3 region is CSAYEGQAPGNQPQHF. DNA of the CDR3: TGCAGTGCTTACGAAGGACAGGCCCCGGGTAATCAGCCCCAGCATTTT.

The chain's CDR3 is CASSLFDGGSTDTQYF. The DNA of the CDR3 is TGTGCCAGCAGTTTGTTCGACGGCGGTAGCACAGATACGCAGTATTTT. The J gene is TRBJ2-3, the V gene TRBV27; unclear D gene. V lost 3 bases, J lost 0 bases, and 13 bases lay in between. This CDR3 is 16 amino acids long. CDR1 is MNHEY and CDR2 is SMNVEV in the germline V gene (reference sequence).

The chain couples TRBV5-1 to TRBJ2-6; TRBD1 aligns across 9 bases. J was trimmed by 0 bases and V by 4 bases; bases with no gene match: 8. Germline CDR1 SGHRS, CDR2 YFSETQ. CDR3 length: 18 amino acids. The CDR3 region is CASSTGQGLSSGANVLTF. In DNA form, the CDR3 reads TGCGCCAGCAGCACAGGACAGGGGTTGAGCTCTGGGGCCAACGTCCTGACTTTC.

By share of the sample, this clonotype is large (0.1 to 1%). The V gene is TRBV27, the J gene TRBJ2-2; D is ambiguous. Trimming cost V 1 base and J 3 bases, with 9 bases left between them. Germline V gene lookup returns CDR1 MNHEY and CDR2 SMNVEV (reference sequence). CDR3 length equals 15 residues. The CDR3 sequence: CASSLFGGYTGELFF. In DNA form, the CDR3 reads TGTGCCAGCAGTTTATTCGGCGGATACACCGGGGAGCTGTTTTTT.

Points on this clonotype: Possible read error: a much larger clone is one base away. The J gene is TRBJ2-7, the V gene TRBV20-1; 9 bases map to TRBD1. V shed 7 bases, J shed 3 bases, and the junction held 13 bases outside the gene matches. The length of the CDR3 is 15 residues. In germline, CDR1 is DFQATT, CDR2 SNEGSKA (reference sequence). The CDR3: CSEPPQGARYYEQYF. The DNA of the CDR3 is TGCAGTGAGCCCCCACAGGGGGCGAGATACTACGAGCAGTACTTC.

By proportion, this clonotype is medium-sized. The chain employs TRBV12-3 or TRBV12-4 and TRBJ1-6; TRBD1 is a possible D gene (5 bases). V was cut by 3 bases and J by 5 bases, with 5 bases left in between. This CDR3 contains 13 residues. This chain's CDR3 is CASSLTDNSPLHF. For the CDR3, the DNA is TGTGCCAGCAGTTTGACAGATAATTCACCCCTCCACTTT.

This clonotype has just a few counts. The V and J genes are TRBV5-1 and TRBJ2-3; unclear D gene. Per the germline V gene, CDR1 is SGHRS and CDR2 is YFSETQ. V was clipped by 5 bases and J by 5 bases, with 6 bases between them. This CDR3 has 11 amino acids. The CDR3 loop reads CASRNGDTQYF. The CDR3 DNA sequence: TGCGCCAGCAGAAACGGAGATACGCAGTATTTT.

The rearrangement links TRBV6-1 to TRBJ2-1; D may be TRBD2 (6 bases). Looked up from germline, CDR1 is MNHNS and CDR2 is SASEGT. Deletions cut 7 bases from V and 6 bases from J, with 13 bases between. The CDR3 runs to 13 residues. The CDR3 reads CASTGVVGNEQFF. The CDR3 DNA is TGTGCCAGCACGGGGGTGGTCGGCAATGAGCAGTTCTTC.

This chain uses TRBV6-1 with TRBJ1-6; D uncertain. Germline V gene data show CDR1 as MNHNS and CDR2 as SASEGT. The CDR3 sequence is 11 residues long. V was shortened by 6 bases and J by 12 bases, with 9 bases between the two germline ends. This CDR3 is CASRLGGPLHF. The CDR3 region has the DNA TGTGCCAGCAGGCTAGGCGGACCCCTCCACTTT.

The V and J genes are TRBV15 and TRBJ2-7; no clear D. Trimming pared 0 bases from V and 4 bases from J, leaving 10 bases between. Germline V gives CDR1 LNHNV, CDR2 YYDKDF (reference sequence). This CDR3 region has 14 residues. CDR3 in amino acids: CATSRESRTYEQYF. In nucleotides, the CDR3 is TGTGCCACCAGCAGAGAATCCAGAACATACGAGCAGTACTTC.